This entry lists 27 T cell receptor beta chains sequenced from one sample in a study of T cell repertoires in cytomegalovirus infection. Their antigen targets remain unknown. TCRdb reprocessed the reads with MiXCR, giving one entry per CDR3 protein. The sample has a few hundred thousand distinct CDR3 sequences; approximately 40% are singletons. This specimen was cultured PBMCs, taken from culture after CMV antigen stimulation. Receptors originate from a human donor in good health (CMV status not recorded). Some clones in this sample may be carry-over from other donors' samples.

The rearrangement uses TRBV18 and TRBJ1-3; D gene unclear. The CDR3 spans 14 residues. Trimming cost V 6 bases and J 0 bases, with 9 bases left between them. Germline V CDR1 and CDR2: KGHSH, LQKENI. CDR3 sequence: CASSPDRSGNTIYF. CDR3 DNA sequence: TGTGCCAGCTCGCCTGATCGCTCTGGAAACACCATATATTTT. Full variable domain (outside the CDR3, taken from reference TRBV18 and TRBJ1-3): NAGVMQNPRHLVRRRGQEARLRCSPMKGHSHVYWYRQLPEEGLKFMVYLQKENIIDESGMPKERFSAEFPKEGPSILRIQQVVRGDSAAYFCASSPDRSGNTIYFGEGSWLTVV.

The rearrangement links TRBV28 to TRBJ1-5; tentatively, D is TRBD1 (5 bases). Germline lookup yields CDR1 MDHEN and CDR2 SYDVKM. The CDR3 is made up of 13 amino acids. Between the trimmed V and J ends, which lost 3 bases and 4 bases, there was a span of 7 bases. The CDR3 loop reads CASSFPGNQPQHF. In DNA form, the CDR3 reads TGTGCCAGCAGTTTTCCAGGGAATCAGCCCCAGCATTTT.

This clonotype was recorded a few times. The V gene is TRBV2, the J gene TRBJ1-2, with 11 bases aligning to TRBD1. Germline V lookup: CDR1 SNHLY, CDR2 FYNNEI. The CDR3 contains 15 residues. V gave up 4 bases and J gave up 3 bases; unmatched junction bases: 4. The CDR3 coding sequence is TGTGCCAGCAGTGGGACAGGGGGCGCCTACTATGGCTACACCTTC. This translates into CASSGTGGAYYGYTF.

CDR3 protein: CAISGVGDGEKLFF. CDR3 nucleotide sequence: TGTGCCATCAGTGGGGTAGGGGATGGCGAAAAACTGTTTTTT. This chain joins TRBV10-3 and TRBJ1-4; the D gene is possibly TRBD1 (5 bases). With 4 bases removed from V and 8 bases from J, the gap between germline ends came to 14 bases. The CDR3 runs 14 residues. The germline CDR1 and CDR2 sequences are ENHRY and SYGVKD.

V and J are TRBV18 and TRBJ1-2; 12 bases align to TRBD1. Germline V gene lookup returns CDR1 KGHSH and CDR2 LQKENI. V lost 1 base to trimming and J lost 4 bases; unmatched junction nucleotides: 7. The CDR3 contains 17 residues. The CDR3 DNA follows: TGTGCCAGCTCACCACAGGGGGACAGGGGGCATACCTATGGCTACACCTTC. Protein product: CASSPQGDRGHTYGYTF.

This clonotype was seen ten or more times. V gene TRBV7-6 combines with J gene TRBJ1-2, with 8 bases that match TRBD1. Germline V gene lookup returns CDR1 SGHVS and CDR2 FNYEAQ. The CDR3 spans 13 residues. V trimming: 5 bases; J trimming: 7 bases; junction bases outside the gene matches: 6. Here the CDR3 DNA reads TGTGCCAGCAGCCCGACAGGGGATACTGGCTACACCTTC. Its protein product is CASSPTGDTGYTF. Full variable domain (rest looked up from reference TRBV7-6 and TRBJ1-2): GAGVSQSPRYKVTKRGQDVALRCDPISGHVSLYWYRQALGQGPEFLTYFNYEAQQDKSGLPNDRFSAERPEGSISTLTIQRTEQRDSAMYRCASSPTGDTGYTFGSGTRLTVV.

This CDR3 reads CASSATTGGSRDTDTQYF. In DNA form, the CDR3 reads TGTGCCAGCAGTGCCACAACAGGGGGTAGTCGCGACACAGATACGCAGTATTTT. This chain links TRBV25-1 with TRBJ2-3; 8 positions agree with TRBD1. The CDR3 loop spans 18 amino acids. Unmatched junction bases numbered 14, after V lost 4 bases and J lost 2 bases. The V gene's germline CDR1 is MGHDK and CDR2 SYGVNS.

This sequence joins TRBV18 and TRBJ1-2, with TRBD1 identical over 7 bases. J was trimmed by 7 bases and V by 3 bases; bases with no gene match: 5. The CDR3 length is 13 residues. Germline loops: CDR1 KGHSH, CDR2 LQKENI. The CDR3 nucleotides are TGTGCCAGCTCACCCGACAGGGCGGTTGGCTACACCTTC. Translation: CASSPDRAVGYTF.

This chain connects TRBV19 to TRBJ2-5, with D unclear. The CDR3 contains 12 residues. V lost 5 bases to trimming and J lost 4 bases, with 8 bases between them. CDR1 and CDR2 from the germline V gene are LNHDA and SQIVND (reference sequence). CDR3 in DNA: TGTGCCAGTAGTCAGCGAGCAGAGACCCAGTACTTC. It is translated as CASSQRAETQYF.

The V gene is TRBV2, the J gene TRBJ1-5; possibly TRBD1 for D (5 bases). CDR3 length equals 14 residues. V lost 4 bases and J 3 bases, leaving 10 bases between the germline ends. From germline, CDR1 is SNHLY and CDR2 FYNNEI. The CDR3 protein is CASSGGGYNQPQHF. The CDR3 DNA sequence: TGTGCCAGCAGTGGGGGGGGGTACAATCAGCCCCAGCATTTT.

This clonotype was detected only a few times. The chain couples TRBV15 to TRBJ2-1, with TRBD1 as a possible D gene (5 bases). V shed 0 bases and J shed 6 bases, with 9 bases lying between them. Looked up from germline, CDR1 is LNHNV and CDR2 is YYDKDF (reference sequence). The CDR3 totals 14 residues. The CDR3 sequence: CATSRDPGPNEQFF. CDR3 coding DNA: TGTGCCACCAGCAGAGACCCAGGGCCCAATGAGCAGTTCTTC.

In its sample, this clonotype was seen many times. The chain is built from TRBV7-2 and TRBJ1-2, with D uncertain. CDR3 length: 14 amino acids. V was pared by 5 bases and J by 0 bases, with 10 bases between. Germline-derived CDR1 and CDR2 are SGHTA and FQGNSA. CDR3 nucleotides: TGTGCCAGCAGCCTCCTCGGGGCTAACTATGGCTACACCTTC. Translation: CASSLLGANYGYTF.

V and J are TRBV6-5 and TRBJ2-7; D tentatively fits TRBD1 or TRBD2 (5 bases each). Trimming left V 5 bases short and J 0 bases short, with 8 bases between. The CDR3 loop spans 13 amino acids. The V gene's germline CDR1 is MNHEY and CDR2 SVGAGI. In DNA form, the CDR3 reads TGTGCCAGCAGTAACGGGGCCTCCTACGAGCAGTACTTC. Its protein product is CASSNGASYEQYF.

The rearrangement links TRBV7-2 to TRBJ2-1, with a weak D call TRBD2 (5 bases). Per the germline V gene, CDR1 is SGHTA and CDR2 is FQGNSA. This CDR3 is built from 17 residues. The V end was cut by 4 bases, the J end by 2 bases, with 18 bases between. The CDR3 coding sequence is TGTGCCAGCAGCTATCTTCCCGGGATTAGTACCTACAATGAGCAGTTCTTC. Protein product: CASSYLPGISTYNEQFF.

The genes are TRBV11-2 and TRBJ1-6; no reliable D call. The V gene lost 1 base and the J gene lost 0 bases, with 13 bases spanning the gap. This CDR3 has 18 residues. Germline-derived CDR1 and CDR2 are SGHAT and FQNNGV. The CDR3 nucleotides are TGTGCCAGCAGCTTAGTTGGACCTAGGAGCTCCTATAATTCACCCCTCCACTTT. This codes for CASSLVGPRSSYNSPLHF.

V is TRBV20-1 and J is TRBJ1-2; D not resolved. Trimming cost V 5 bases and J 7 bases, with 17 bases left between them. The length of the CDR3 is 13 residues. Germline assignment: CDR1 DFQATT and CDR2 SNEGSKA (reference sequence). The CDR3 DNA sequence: TGCAGTGCTCGCCGGCAGGCGGAGCGTGGCTACACCTTC. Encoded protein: CSARRQAERGYTF.

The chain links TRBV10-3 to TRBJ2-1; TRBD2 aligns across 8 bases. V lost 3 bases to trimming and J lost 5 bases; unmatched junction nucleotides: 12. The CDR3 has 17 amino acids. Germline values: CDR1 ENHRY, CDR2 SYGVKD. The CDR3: CAISESPPGLGDNEQFF. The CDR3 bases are TGTGCCATCAGTGAATCCCCCCCGGGACTAGGGGACAATGAGCAGTTCTTC.

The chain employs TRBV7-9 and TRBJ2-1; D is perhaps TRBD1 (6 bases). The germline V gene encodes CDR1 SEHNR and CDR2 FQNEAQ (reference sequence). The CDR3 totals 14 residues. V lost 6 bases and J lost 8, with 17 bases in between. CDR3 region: CASSFSGVGDEQFF. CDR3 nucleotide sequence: TGTGCCAGCAGTTTCTCAGGGGTCGGCGATGAGCAGTTCTTC.

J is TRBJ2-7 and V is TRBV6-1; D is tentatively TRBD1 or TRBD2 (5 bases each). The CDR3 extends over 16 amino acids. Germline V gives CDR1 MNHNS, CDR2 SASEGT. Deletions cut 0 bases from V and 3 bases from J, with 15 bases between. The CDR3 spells CASSEAGTHPHYEQYF. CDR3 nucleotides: TGTGCCAGCAGTGAAGCCGGGACCCACCCCCACTACGAGCAGTACTTC.

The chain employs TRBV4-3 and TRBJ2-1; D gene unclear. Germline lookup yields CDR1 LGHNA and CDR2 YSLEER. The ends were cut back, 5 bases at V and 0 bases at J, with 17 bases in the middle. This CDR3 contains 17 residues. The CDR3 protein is CASSSPLGSDSYNEQFF. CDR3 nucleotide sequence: TGCGCCAGCAGCTCCCCGTTGGGGTCAGACTCCTACAATGAGCAGTTCTTC.

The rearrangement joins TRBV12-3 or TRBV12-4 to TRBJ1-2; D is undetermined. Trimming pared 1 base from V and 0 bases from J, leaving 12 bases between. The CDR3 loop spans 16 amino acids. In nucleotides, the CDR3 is TGTGCCAGCAGTTTAGGCGAAAGACGTCCTAACTATGGCTACACCTTC. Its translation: CASSLGERRPNYGYTF.

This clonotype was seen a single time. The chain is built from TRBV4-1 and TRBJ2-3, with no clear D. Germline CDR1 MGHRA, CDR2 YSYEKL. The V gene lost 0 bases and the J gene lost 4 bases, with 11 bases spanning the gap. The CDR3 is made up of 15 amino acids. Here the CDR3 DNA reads TGCGCCAGCAGCCAAGAATACTCCAGTGCAGATACGCAGTATTTT. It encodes CASSQEYSSADTQYF.

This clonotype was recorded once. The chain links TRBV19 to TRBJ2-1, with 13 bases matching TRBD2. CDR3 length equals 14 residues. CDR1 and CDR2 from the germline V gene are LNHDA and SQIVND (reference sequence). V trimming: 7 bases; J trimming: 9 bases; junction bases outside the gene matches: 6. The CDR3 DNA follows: TGTGCCAGTAAACTAGCGGGAGGGCCGAGTGAGCAGTTCTTC. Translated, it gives CASKLAGGPSEQFF.

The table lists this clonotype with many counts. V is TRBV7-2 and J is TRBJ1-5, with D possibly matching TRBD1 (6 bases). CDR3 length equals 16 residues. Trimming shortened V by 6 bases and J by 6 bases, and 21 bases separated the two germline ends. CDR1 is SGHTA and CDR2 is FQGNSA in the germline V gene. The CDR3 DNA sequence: TGTGCCAGCAGTTCGGGGTGGGGGGGCTTAGGTCAGCCCCAGCATTTT. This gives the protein CASSSGWGGLGQPQHF.

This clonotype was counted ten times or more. The DNA for the CDR3 is TGTGCCAGCAGCCGAACCGGGACACCGAATCAGCCCCAGCATTTT. As protein: CASSRTGTPNQPQHF. The V gene is TRBV7-2, the J gene TRBJ1-5; the D gene is possibly TRBD1 (6 bases). The CDR3 length is 15 residues. The V end was cut by 5 bases, the J end by 4 bases, with 15 bases between. Germline V gene data show CDR1 as SGHTA and CDR2 as FQGNSA.

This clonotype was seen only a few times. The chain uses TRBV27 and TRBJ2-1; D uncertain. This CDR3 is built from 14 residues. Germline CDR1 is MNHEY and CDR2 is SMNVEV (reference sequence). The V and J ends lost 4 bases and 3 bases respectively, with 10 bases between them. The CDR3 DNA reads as TGTGCCAGCAGTTCAAATAGGGTCTACAATGAGCAGTTCTTC. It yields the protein CASSSNRVYNEQFF.

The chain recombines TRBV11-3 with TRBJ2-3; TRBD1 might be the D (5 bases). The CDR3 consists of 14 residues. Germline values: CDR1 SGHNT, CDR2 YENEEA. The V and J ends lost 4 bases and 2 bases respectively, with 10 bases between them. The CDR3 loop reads CASSSDTNTDTQYF. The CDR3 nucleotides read TGTGCCAGCAGCTCGGACACAAACACAGATACGCAGTATTTT.